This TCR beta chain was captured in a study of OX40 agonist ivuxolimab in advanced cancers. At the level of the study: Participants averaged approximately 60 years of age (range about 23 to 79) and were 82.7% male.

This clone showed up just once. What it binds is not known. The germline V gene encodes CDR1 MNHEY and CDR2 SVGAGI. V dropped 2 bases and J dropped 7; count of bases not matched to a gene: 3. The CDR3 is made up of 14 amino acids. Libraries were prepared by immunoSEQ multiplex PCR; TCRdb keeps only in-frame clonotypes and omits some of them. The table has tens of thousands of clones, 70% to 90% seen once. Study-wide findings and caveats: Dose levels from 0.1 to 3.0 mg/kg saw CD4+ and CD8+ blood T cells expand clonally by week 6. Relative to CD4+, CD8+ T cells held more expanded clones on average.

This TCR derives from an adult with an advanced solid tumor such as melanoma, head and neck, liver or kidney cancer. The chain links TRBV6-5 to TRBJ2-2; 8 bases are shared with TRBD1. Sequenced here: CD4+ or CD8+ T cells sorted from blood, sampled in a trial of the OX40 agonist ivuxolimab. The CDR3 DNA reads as TGTGCCAGCAGTTACCTGGACAGGGTCGGGGAGCTGTTTTTT. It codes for CASSYLDRVGELFF.